Below, 17 T cell receptor beta chains from the same sample are listed, as sequenced in a study of regulatory T cells in long-lasting Graves disease. Construction of the TCR beta libraries employed iRepertoire HTBI primers in conjunction with Arm-PCR of CDR3 regions. MiXCR was run by TCRdb on the multiplex PCR reads, yielding one entry per CDR3 protein. Of about 430,000 distinct CDR3 sequences listed, over 14% are singletons. The time point was: newly diagnosed GD, antithyroid drugs for less than 3 months. The TCR library was prepared using RNA isolated from PBMCs. The sample was also reused in another study, on T cells in Graves' hyperthyroidism and ophthalmopathy.

The sample in question was peripheral blood mononuclear cells (PBMCs), obtained at new diagnosis, from a patient treated with antithyroid drugs. These TCRs come from a woman aged 35 to 49 with Graves disease.

This clonotype was detected many times. The gene calls are TRBV9 and TRBJ2-3, with unresolved D. Trimming stripped 3 bases from V and 2 bases from J, with 22 bases between. CDR1 and CDR2 from the germline V gene are SGDLS and YYNGEE. The CDR3 is 18 residues long. The CDR3 protein is CASSAREERRPYTDTQYF. The CDR3 bases are TGTGCCAGCAGCGCCCGCGAGGAGAGGAGACCCTACACAGATACGCAGTATTTT.

This clonotype was counted ten times or more. The chain recombines TRBV5-1 with TRBJ1-1, with D uncertain. The V gene's germline CDR1 is SGHRS and CDR2 YFSETQ. Trimming removed 2 bases from V and 0 bases from J, with 8 bases in between. This CDR3 contains 14 residues. DNA of the CDR3: TGCGCCAGCAGCTTTAACACCATGAACACTGAAGCTTTCTTT. Residues: CASSFNTMNTEAFF.

This clonotype has ten or more counts. The chain recombines TRBV3-1 with TRBJ2-7, with D uncertain. This CDR3 contains 14 residues. Trimming shortened V by 0 bases and J by 6 bases, and 12 bases separated the two germline ends. Germline V gene data show CDR1 as LGHDT and CDR2 as YNNKEL (reference sequence). The CDR3 sequence is CASSQDMSGSEQYF. The CDR3 region has the DNA TGTGCCAGCAGCCAAGATATGTCGGGTTCCGAGCAGTACTTC.

This clonotype came up a few times. This chain links TRBV28 with TRBJ2-1; weak D call: TRBD2 (5 bases). V was cut by 6 bases and J by 0 bases, with 12 bases left in between. Germline CDR1 reads MDHEN; CDR2 reads SYDVKM. CDR3 length equals 15 residues. The CDR3 DNA reads TGTGCCAGCAGATCCGGGGAAAGCTCCTACAATGAGCAGTTCTTC. Encoded protein: CASRSGESSYNEQFF.

In its sample, this clonotype was seen many times. The chain couples TRBV20-1 to TRBJ1-4; no clear D gene. CDR1 and CDR2 (germline): DFQATT, SNEGSKA (reference sequence). The CDR3 length is 14 residues. V shed 1 base and J shed 7 bases, with 13 bases lying between them. The CDR3 spells CSARGEQDTEKLFF. The CDR3 nucleotides read TGCAGTGCTAGAGGGGAGCAGGATACTGAAAAACTGTTTTTT.

This clonotype has more than one count but fewer than ten. V is TRBV7-6 and J is TRBJ2-7; D is possibly TRBD1 (5 bases). Germline CDR1 is SGHVS and CDR2 is FNYEAQ. This CDR3 spans 15 amino acids. Trimming shortened V by 2 bases and J by 3 bases, and 14 bases separated the two germline ends. For the CDR3, the DNA is TGTGCCAGCAGCTTATACGGCGACAGCGACTACGAGCAGTACTTC. Amino acids: CASSLYGDSDYEQYF.

This clonotype turned up a few times. A far bigger clonotype differs at one base, so this is likely a read error. V and J are TRBV6-2 or TRBV6-3 and TRBJ1-1; 9 bases agree with TRBD1. After removal of 6 bases from V and 4 bases from J, the junction contained 3 bases not matched to a gene. The CDR3 runs 13 residues. The germline V gene encodes CDR1 MNHEY and CDR2 SVGEGT. The CDR3 DNA sequence: TGTGCCAGCAGGTACAGGGGGCTCACTGAAGCTTTCTTT. This translates into CASRYRGLTEAFF.

This chain uses TRBV24-1 with TRBJ2-7; D remains ambiguous. The germline gives CDR1 KGHDR, CDR2 SFDVKD. V was cut by 3 bases and J by 0 bases, with 11 bases left in between. This CDR3 is built from 15 residues. The CDR3 spells CATSDPNESSYEQYF. Here the CDR3 DNA reads TGTGCCACCAGTGATCCTAACGAGAGCTCCTACGAGCAGTACTTC.

The chain recombines TRBV9 with TRBJ2-7; a weak D match, TRBD1 (6 bases). This CDR3 contains 14 residues. In germline, CDR1 is SGDLS, CDR2 YYNGEE. The V end was cut by 2 bases, the J end by 0 bases, with 9 bases between. DNA for the CDR3: TGTGCCAGCAGCGTCGGGACAAACTCCTACGAGCAGTACTTC. This codes for CASSVGTNSYEQYF.

This clonotype was seen only a few times. The J gene is TRBJ1-1, the V gene TRBV4-2, with D possibly being TRBD1 (5 bases). Between the trimmed V and J ends, which lost 0 bases and 6 bases, there was a span of 14 bases. The CDR3 spans 15 residues. CDR1 LGHNA and CDR2 YNFKEQ come from the germline V gene. DNA for the CDR3: TGTGCCAGCAGCCAAGATAGGGGAGGGATGGCTGAAGCTTTCTTT. Translated, it gives CASSQDRGGMAEAFF.

There are a few counts of this clonotype. The chain couples TRBV5-5 to TRBJ2-7; either TRBD1 or TRBD2 may fit D (5 bases each). Per germline, CDR1 SGHKS and CDR2 YYEKEE (reference sequence). This CDR3 is built from 15 residues. V lost 5 bases and J 3 bases, leaving 18 bases between the germline ends. CDR3 region: CASRPGTDVLYEQYF. CDR3 nucleotides: TGTGCCAGCAGACCCGGGACGGATGTCCTCTACGAGCAGTACTTC.

Ten or more counts support this clonotype. The rearrangement uses TRBV7-6 and TRBJ2-7, with 8 positions matching TRBD1. The germline gives CDR1 SGHVS, CDR2 FNYEAQ. V lost 5 bases to trimming and J lost 6 bases; unmatched junction nucleotides: 9. There are 14 residues in the CDR3. The CDR3 region has the DNA TGTGCCAGCAGCCCAGACAGGGGCCACCTCGAGCAGTACTTC. It yields the protein CASSPDRGHLEQYF.

This clonotype was observed many times. The chain has TRBV27 and TRBJ1-6, with D uncertain. The CDR3 is 14 residues long. V was clipped by 6 bases and J by 9 bases, with 15 bases between them. Per germline, CDR1 MNHEY and CDR2 SMNVEV (reference sequence). The DNA of the CDR3 is TGTGCCAGCAGCGGACTCACAGTTGCTTCACCCCTCCACTTT. The encoded protein is CASSGLTVASPLHF.

There are many counts of this clonotype. This sequence joins TRBV3-1 and TRBJ1-2, with D possibly TRBD1 on 6 matching bases. CDR3 length equals 14 residues. Germline V gene data show CDR1 as LGHDT and CDR2 as YNNKEL (reference sequence). V lost 4 bases and J 6 bases, leaving 15 bases between the germline ends. The CDR3, as DNA: TGTGCCAGCAGCCCCCAGGGGCGGCCGGATGGCTACACCTTC. Translating gives CASSPQGRPDGYTF.

The V gene is TRBV6-5, the J gene TRBJ2-7; D not resolved. V shed 4 bases and J shed 0 bases, with 10 bases lying between them. The germline V gene has CDR1 MNHEY and CDR2 SVGAGI. This CDR3 has 14 amino acids. For the CDR3, the DNA is TGTGCCAGCAGTTCTTTCGAGAGCTCCTACGAGCAGTACTTC. As protein: CASSSFESSYEQYF.

This rearrangement joins TRBV27 to TRBJ2-1; D gene ambiguous. The V gene lost 5 bases and the J gene lost 10 bases, with 18 bases spanning the gap. Germline CDR1 reads MNHEY; CDR2 reads SMNVEV (reference sequence). CDR3 length: 14 residues. CDR3 sequence reads: CASSATLYSTEQFF. The CDR3 coding sequence is TGTGCCAGCAGTGCGACCCTTTATAGTACCGAGCAGTTCTTC.

This clonotype has a count of ten or more. This chain uses TRBV28 with TRBJ2-7; D is possibly TRBD1 or TRBD2 (6 bases each). Trimming took off 2 bases at V and 5 bases at J, with 13 bases between the two ends. CDR1 is MDHEN, CDR2 SYDVKM, per germline. The CDR3 has 14 amino acids. The CDR3 loop reads CASSLGGRFNEQYF. DNA of the CDR3: TGTGCCAGCAGTTTAGGGGGGCGCTTCAACGAGCAGTACTTC.